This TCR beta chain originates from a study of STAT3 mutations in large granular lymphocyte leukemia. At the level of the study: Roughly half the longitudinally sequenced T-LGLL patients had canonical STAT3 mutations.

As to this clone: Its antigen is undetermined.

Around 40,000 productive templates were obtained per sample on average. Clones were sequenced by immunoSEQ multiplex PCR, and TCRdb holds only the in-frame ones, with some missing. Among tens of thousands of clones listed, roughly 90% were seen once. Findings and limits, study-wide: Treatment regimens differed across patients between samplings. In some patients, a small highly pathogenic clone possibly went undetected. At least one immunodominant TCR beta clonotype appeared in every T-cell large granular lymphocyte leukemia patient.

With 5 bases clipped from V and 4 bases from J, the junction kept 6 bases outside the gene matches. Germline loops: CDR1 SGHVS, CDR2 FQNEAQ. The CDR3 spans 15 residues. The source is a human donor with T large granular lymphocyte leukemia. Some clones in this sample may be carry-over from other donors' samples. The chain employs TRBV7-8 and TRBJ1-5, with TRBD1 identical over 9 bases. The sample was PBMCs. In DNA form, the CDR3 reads TGTGCCAGCAGCCCCCCGGGACAGGGTAATCAGCCCCAGCATTTT. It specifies CASSPPGQGNQPQHF.